The 29 T cell receptor beta chains in this list originate from one sample, sequenced in a study of graft-versus-host responses after intestinal transplantation. The protocol was immunoSEQ multiplex PCR, while the TCRdb copy is restricted to in-frame clones and leaves out a portion. Counted here are about 40,000 clones, approximately 89% occurring once; the ten biggest clones make up roughly 7.1%. Sequences were derived from PBMCs, sampled 267 days after transplant. All receptors derive from a human patient who received an intestinal transplant, so some T cells may come from the graft donor.

This clone was observed a handful of times. The genes are TRBV2 and TRBJ1-6; possible D gene TRBD1, 5 bases. The V end lost 1 base, the J end lost 7 bases, and 5 bases lay between the germline ends. The CDR3 has 13 amino acids. CDR1 is SNHLY and CDR2 is FYNNEI in the germline V gene. As DNA, the CDR3 is TGTGCCAGCAGTGAAGAGGGGAATTCACCCCTCCACTTT. This sequence encodes CASSEEGNSPLHF.

The chain couples TRBV6-5 to TRBJ2-7; tentatively, D is TRBD1 or TRBD2 (6 bases each). The CDR3 consists of 12 residues. V shed 8 bases and J shed 3 bases, with 11 bases lying between them. Germline V gives CDR1 MNHEY, CDR2 SVGAGI. CDR3 nucleotide sequence: TGTGCCAGCGAGGGGGGTGGCTACGAGCAGTACTTC. Translation: CASEGGGYEQYF.

This clone was detected only once. The chain links TRBV5-4 to TRBJ1-3; D remains ambiguous. This CDR3 region has 13 residues. V was clipped by 0 bases and J by 5 bases, with 6 bases between them. Germline V gene sequence: CDR1 SGHNT, CDR2 YYREEE (reference sequence). CDR3 amino acids: CASSLDSRNTIYF. The CDR3 DNA follows: TGTGCCAGCAGCTTGGACAGCCGAAACACCATATATTTT.

The chain uses TRBV5-4 and TRBJ1-1, with 8 bases that match TRBD1. The CDR3 runs 15 residues. CDR1 SGHNT and CDR2 YYREEE come from the germline V gene (reference sequence). V gave up 4 bases and J gave up 2 bases; unmatched junction bases: 7. CDR3 sequence (DNA): TGTGCCAGCAGCCCCGGACAGGGTCTAAACACTGAAGCTTTCTTT. It codes for CASSPGQGLNTEAFF.

The genes are TRBV4-1 and TRBJ2-3; D gene unclear. V was pared by 1 base and J by 3 bases, with 8 bases between. CDR1 and CDR2 (germline): MGHRA, YSYEKL. This CDR3 contains 14 residues. CDR3 nucleotides: TGCGCCAGCAGCCAAGTCGTCTATACAGATACGCAGTATTTT. Its protein product is CASSQVVYTDTQYF.

The chain has TRBV7-8 and TRBJ2-7; the D gene is possibly TRBD2 (5 bases). Germline V gene sequence: CDR1 SGHVS, CDR2 FQNEAQ. Trimming stripped 5 bases from V and 3 bases from J, with 17 bases between. This CDR3 has 15 residues. The CDR3 DNA is TGTGCCAGCAGCGGCGTTCGGACTCCTAACTACGAGCAGTACTTC. Its translation is CASSGVRTPNYEQYF.

This rearrangement joins TRBV4-1 to TRBJ2-3; possibly TRBD2 for D (6 bases). This CDR3 comprises 13 residues. Deletions cut 5 bases from V and 4 bases from J, with 10 bases between. The germline V gene has CDR1 MGHRA and CDR2 YSYEKL. The CDR3 region is CASSFRLADTQYF. In DNA, the CDR3 is TGCGCCAGCAGCTTCAGACTAGCAGATACGCAGTATTTT.

V gene TRBV30 combines with J gene TRBJ1-2, with TRBD1 as a possible D gene (6 bases). The CDR3 length is 14 residues. Germline CDR1 GTSNPN, CDR2 SVGIG (reference sequence). Trimming shortened V by 0 bases and J by 7 bases, and 15 bases separated the two germline ends. CDR3 loop: CAWSVGGVRGGYTF. CDR3 nucleotides: TGTGCCTGGAGTGTAGGGGGGGTTCGTGGTGGCTACACCTTC.

J is TRBJ2-5 and V is TRBV9, with TRBD1 matching over 9 bases. CDR3 size: 15 residues. The V and J ends lost 3 bases and 1 base, in that order; junction bases with no gene match: 4. Germline CDR1 reads SGDLS; CDR2 reads YYNGEE. CDR3 DNA: TGTGCCAGCAGCGGGACAGGGGCGACCCAAGAGACCCAGTACTTC. Protein product: CASSGTGATQETQYF. Combining the CDR3 with reference TRBV9 and TRBJ2-5 gives the whole variable domain DSGVTQTPKHLITATGQRVTLRCSPRSGDLSVYWYQQSLDQGLQFLIQYYNGEERAKGNILERFSAQQFPDLHSELNLSSLELGDSALYFCASSGTGATQETQYFGPGTRLLVL.

The chain employs TRBV4-2 and TRBJ2-1; 10 bases map to TRBD2. From germline, CDR1 is LGHNA and CDR2 YNFKEQ. The CDR3 is 16 amino acids. Germline trimming cut 4 bases from V and 0 bases from J; bases unmatched to any gene: 3. CDR3 in DNA: TGTGCCAGCAGCCGCGCTAGCGGGAGCTCCTACAATGAGCAGTTCTTC. Protein: CASSRASGSSYNEQFF.

The V call is TRBV6-1, the J call TRBJ1-6; 9 bases agree with TRBD1. Germline V gene lookup returns CDR1 MNHNS and CDR2 SASEGT. V lost 3 bases, J lost 8 bases, and 8 bases stayed unmatched. The CDR3 contains 16 residues. The CDR3: CASSEPGTGNYSPLHF. CDR3 DNA sequence: TGTGCCAGCAGTGAGCCCGGGACAGGGAATTATTCACCCCTCCACTTT.

The chain has TRBV5-5 and TRBJ1-4; the D is unclear. This CDR3 is 14 amino acids long. The germline V and J ends were trimmed by 2 bases and 5 bases, with 10 bases remaining between them. CDR1 SGHKS and CDR2 YYEKEE come from the germline V gene (reference sequence). Written as DNA, the CDR3 is TGTGCCAGCAGCTTTGAGGGCAGGAATGAAAAACTGTTTTTT. Translated, it gives CASSFEGRNEKLFF.

This clone was seen only a few times. This sequence joins TRBV4-1 and TRBJ1-1; no firm D call. Germline CDR1 is MGHRA and CDR2 is YSYEKL. V was trimmed by 7 bases and J by 2 bases, leaving 8 bases between them. This CDR3 is built from 12 residues. This CDR3 is CASIAGNTEAFF. DNA of the CDR3: TGCGCCAGCATAGCAGGTAACACTGAAGCTTTCTTT.

The chain has TRBV5-8 and TRBJ2-6; no clear D gene. Trimming removed 1 base from V and 3 bases from J, with 8 bases in between. Per the germline V gene, CDR1 is SGHTS and CDR2 is YDEGEE. This CDR3 contains 15 residues. For the CDR3, the DNA is TGTGCCAGCAGCTTGTTTGGGTTTGGGGCCAACGTCCTGACTTTC. It is translated as CASSLFGFGANVLTF. Drawing the rest from reference TRBV5-8 and TRBJ2-6, the complete variable domain is EAGVTQSPTHLIKTRGQQATLRCSPISGHTSVYWYQQALGLGLQFLLWYDEGEERNRGNFPPRFSGRQFPNYSSELNVNALELEDSALYLCASSLFGFGANVLTFGAGSRLTVL.

This clone has only a few counts. The gene calls are TRBV30 and TRBJ1-3; TRBD1 aligns across 8 bases. Germline CDR1 GTSNPN, CDR2 SVGIG (reference sequence). Losses at the gene ends were 2 bases for V and 6 bases for J; bases not matched to a gene: 3. The length of the CDR3 is 13 residues. CDR3 loop: CAWSRDRLNTIYF. The CDR3 DNA sequence: TGTGCCTGGAGTAGGGACAGGCTAAACACCATATATTTT.

This clone was seen just once. The chain carries TRBV7-9 and TRBJ2-7, with TRBD1 as a possible D gene (5 bases). The V end lost 5 bases, the J end lost 2 bases, and 13 bases lay between the germline ends. CDR1 is SEHNR and CDR2 is FQNEAQ in the germline V gene (reference sequence). The length of the CDR3 is 14 residues. The CDR3 DNA follows: TGTGCCAGCAGCCCCAGTGGACAACCCTACGAGCAGTACTTC. Encoded protein: CASSPSGQPYEQYF. The full variable domain, completed using reference TRBV7-9 and TRBJ2-7, is DTGVSQNPRHKITKRGQNVTFRCDPISEHNRLYWYRQTLGQGPEFLTYFQNEAQLEKSRLLSDRFSAERPKGSFSTLEIQRTEQGDSAMYLCASSPSGQPYEQYFGPGTRLTVT.

This sequence joins TRBV5-4 and TRBJ1-6, with 7 positions matching TRBD1. Germline V CDR1 and CDR2: SGHNT, YYREEE (reference sequence). The V gene end was trimmed by 0 bases and the J gene end by 1 base; junction bases not matched to a gene: 1. The CDR3 is 16 amino acids. DNA of the CDR3: TGTGCCAGCAGCTTGGAGGGGGCGTCCTATAATTCACCCCTCCACTTT. This codes for CASSLEGASYNSPLHF.

This clone was recorded once. The gene calls are TRBV9 and TRBJ2-3; TRBD1 matches at 9 bases. J was trimmed by 6 bases and V by 4 bases; bases with no gene match: 6. Germline CDR1 is SGDLS and CDR2 is YYNGEE. There are 14 residues in the CDR3. CDR3 loop: CASSLQGAVDTQYF. In DNA form, the CDR3 reads TGTGCCAGCAGCTTACAGGGGGCCGTGGATACGCAGTATTTT.

The CDR3 nucleotides read TGTGCCAGTAGCGAAACTAGACTAGAGACCCAGTACTTC. It encodes CASSETRLETQYF. The chain combines TRBV19 with TRBJ2-5, with D maybe TRBD2 (5 bases). V lost 6 bases and J lost 4, with 12 bases in between. There are 13 residues in the CDR3. The germline V gene encodes CDR1 LNHDA and CDR2 SQIVND (reference sequence).

V is TRBV4-1 and J is TRBJ1-6; a weak D match, TRBD1 (6 bases). CDR1 is MGHRA, CDR2 YSYEKL, per germline. The V gene lost 3 bases and the J gene lost 4 bases, with 16 bases spanning the gap. CDR3 size: 17 residues. The DNA for the CDR3 is TGCGCCAGCAGCCAGTTTCAAAGGGGGACATATAATTCACCCCTCCACTTT. Protein sequence: CASSQFQRGTYNSPLHF.

The rearrangement links TRBV11-3 to TRBJ1-3; a weak D match, TRBD1 (5 bases). The ends were cut back, 3 bases at V and 0 bases at J, with 15 bases in the middle. The CDR3 spans 17 residues. Germline lookup yields CDR1 SGHNT and CDR2 YENEEA. The CDR3 spells CASSFLQAASSGNTIYF. Written as DNA, the CDR3 is TGTGCCAGCAGCTTCCTACAGGCAGCCTCCTCTGGAAACACCATATATTTT.

This chain uses TRBV5-8 with TRBJ2-5; 9 positions match TRBD1. This CDR3 is built from 15 residues. Germline V gives CDR1 SGHTS, CDR2 YDEGEE. After removal of 4 bases from V and 5 bases from J, the junction contained 9 bases not matched to a gene. CDR3 amino acids: CASSQTGGRGETQYF. Written as DNA, the CDR3 is TGTGCCAGCAGCCAAACAGGGGGCCGGGGGGAGACCCAGTACTTC.

The chain carries TRBV7-3 and TRBJ2-5, with D perhaps matching TRBD1 or TRBD2 (5 bases each). The CDR3 sequence is 11 residues long. Germline loops: CDR1 SGHTA, CDR2 FQGTGA. The V gene lost 2 bases and the J gene lost 7 bases, with 5 bases spanning the gap. The CDR3: CASSLGGTQYF. Written as DNA, the CDR3 is TGTGCCAGCAGCTTAGGGGGGACCCAGTACTTC.

CDR3 nucleotide sequence: TGTGCCAGCAGCCAAGATATCTACGAGCAGTACTTC. Its protein is CASSQDIYEQYF. The chain combines TRBV4-2 with TRBJ2-7; D gene ambiguous. CDR1 and CDR2 from the germline V gene are LGHNA and YNFKEQ. The CDR3 is 12 amino acids. V shed 0 bases and J shed 3 bases, with 3 bases lying between them.

This clone was found once. The rearrangement joins TRBV5-4 to TRBJ1-6; a possible D gene is TRBD1 (6 bases). This CDR3 has 14 amino acids. The germline V and J ends were trimmed by 5 bases and 7 bases, with 13 bases remaining between them. Germline CDR1 and CDR2: SGHNT and YYREEE (reference sequence). The CDR3 DNA reads TGTGCCAGCAGGGACAGCGCTGGAAATTCACCCCTCCACTTT. Translated, it gives CASRDSAGNSPLHF.

The chain uses TRBV6-5 and TRBJ1-2; D may be TRBD1 (5 bases). Trimming shortened V by 5 bases and J by 3 bases, and 13 bases separated the two germline ends. The germline gives CDR1 MNHEY, CDR2 SVGAGI. This CDR3 is 14 amino acids long. The CDR3 DNA reads TGTGCCAGCAGTGACGGGACGGACTACTATGGCTACACCTTC. Translated: CASSDGTDYYGYTF.

This chain connects TRBV7-9 to TRBJ2-1; 7 nucleotides match TRBD2. Unmatched junction bases numbered 11, after V lost 5 bases and J lost 4 bases. The CDR3 consists of 16 residues. CDR1 and CDR2 from the germline V gene are SEHNR and FQNEAQ (reference sequence). The CDR3, as DNA: TGTGCCAGCAGCCAAGCGAGCGGGGCAGGATACAATGAGCAGTTCTTC. Protein sequence: CASSQASGAGYNEQFF.

This chain links TRBV2 with TRBJ1-2; 7 bases are shared with TRBD1. The J segment lost 5 bases and the V segment lost 4 bases, leaving 7 bases of the junction unmatched. CDR1 SNHLY and CDR2 FYNNEI come from the germline V gene. This CDR3 region has 14 residues. The CDR3 sequence: CASSATGDSYGYTF. The CDR3 DNA reads as TGTGCCAGCAGTGCTACAGGGGATTCTTATGGCTACACCTTC.

The V gene is TRBV11-2, the J gene TRBJ1-4; D is undetermined. The CDR3 covers 18 residues. The germline V and J ends were trimmed by 1 base and 0 bases, with 15 bases remaining between them. Germline loops: CDR1 SGHAT, CDR2 FQNNGV. DNA of the CDR3: TGTGCCAGCAGCTTAGCAATCCGGCAAGAGACAACTAATGAAAAACTGTTTTTT. Its protein is CASSLAIRQETTNEKLFF. The full variable domain, with the rest looked up from reference TRBV11-2 and TRBJ1-4, is EAGVAQSPRYKIIEKRQSVAFWCNPISGHATLYWYQQILGQGPKLLIQFQNNGVVDDSQLPKDRFSAERLKGVDSTLKIQPAKLEDSAVYLCASSLAIRQETTNEKLFFGSGTQLSVL.